The source of this TCR beta chain is a study of cytomegalovirus exposure and HLA in healthy donors (dated by TCRdb to 2017 to 2019). For the wider study: According to an earlier analysis of 587 of the donors, roughly 180 million T cells yielded 117 million unique TCR beta sequences and less than 300 Gb of sequence data. An earlier analysis of approximately 630 of the donors applied high-throughput TCR beta sequencing to assess whether each TCR beta V gene segment acted as functional or pseudogenic. Alongside the repertoire data, information on donor age, sex, ethnicity and CMV serostatus was compiled. A later genetic analysis used genome-wide SNP genotypes for about 65% of the roughly 670 donors, treating that subset as a discovery cohort. Among several hundred genotyped donors of the cohort, an average of around 250,000 unique TCR beta nucleotide sequences was sequenced per donor, of which about 18% were non-productive. The number of typed donors differed by locus: about 629-630 for A, B, C, DRB1 and DQB1; some 500 for DQA1; fewer than 610 for DPA1; and 450 to 480 for DPB1. Both class I and class II loci were covered by HLA typing, at four-digit resolution. An early release covering about 600 HLA-typed donors comprised 300 to 350 gigabases of sequencing data and roughly 86 million unique TCR sequences. Among the roughly 400 genotyped donors, approximately 76% belonged to the genetic ancestry cluster associated with self-reported Caucasian donors. Four to six DR-DQ haplotypes were handled as single units for association and clustering, since linkage in the cohort was strong. All discovery cohort repertoires had been generated on a single sequencing platform. The study aimed to test whether signatures of past pathogen exposure could be identified by cataloging public T cell receptors. The study used immunosequencing to profile the T cell repertoires of approximately 650 subjects and linked those repertoires to cytomegalovirus serostatus. Besides the first cohort of about 730 subjects, a separate validation cohort made up of roughly 120 different subjects was used. A later analysis re-examined previously published TCR beta repertoires from around 670 donors and added high-resolution HLA genotyping to investigate patterns of TCR occurrence. Rather than drawing on any new phenotypic data, the later analysis identified candidate immune exposures from TCR beta sequences and the way those sequences occurred across donors. To predict cytomegalovirus infection status, the study combined high-throughput TCR immunosequencing, statistical association of individual TCRs with disease status, and machine learning.

The cohort was made up of approximately 670 healthy bone marrow donors. Cohort members were all nominally healthy when sampled, although unrecorded immune exposures were likely present. The donor tested CMV seronegative and was one of the 352 seronegative cohort members. Every donor gave a peripheral blood sample, and the peripheral blood mononuclear cells from that sample were used for TCR beta sequencing. Genomic DNA was extracted from the blood cell samples with the Qiagen DNeasy Blood Extraction Kit. General study outcomes and caveats: In an earlier analysis of fewer than 700 of the donors, most TCR beta V segments appeared in productive rearrangements about 87% or about 30% of the time, broadly matching IMGT annotations. Some IMGT-functional V segments, including TRBV6-2 and TRBV6-3, could not be told apart with the 87-base-pair reads, so those segments were excluded. A few of the identified cytomegalovirus-associated TCR beta chains were confirmed in vitro to be specific for cytomegalovirus antigens. The only immune exposure information available for the cohort was CMV serostatus. V-gene and J-gene trimming of TCR beta chains was associated with a missense DCLRE1C variant in a later genetic analysis, and the association was replicated in an independent cohort. Most TCR sequences were observed very rarely across donors, whereas some public TCRs were present in many individuals. A later genetic analysis reported fewer N-insertions in productive TCRs among donors in an Asian-associated ancestry cluster than the approximately 700-donor mean. Strong co-occurrence of HLA alleles, especially DR and DQ, made assigning TCR associations to individual alleles difficult. Specific HLA alleles were associated with 15,000 to 20,000 TCR beta sequences at a false discovery rate of 0.05 in a later analysis. A total of fewer than 200 TCR beta chains were listed by the study as associated with cytomegalovirus. The presence/absence analyses assumed that sequencing depth was roughly uniform across donors, and that assumption may not be true. According to a later analysis, parvovirus B19, influenza, CMV and Epstein-Barr virus appeared linked to several top co-occurrence clusters. It was suggested by the authors that the approach could potentially be generalized to other disease states and immunological phenotypes. A later analysis found that TCR association rates varied across HLA loci, with DRB1 alleles showing the most associated TCRs and HLA-C alleles the fewest. Most CMV-associated TCR beta chains appeared to be HLA-restricted in a later analysis, and the HLA associations seemed to be driven largely by CMV exposure. The sequencing pipeline was judged likely to have produced a cluster of highly shared sequence variants as a technical artifact. A further reported finding was that TCR beta sequences accurately predicted the HLA-A and HLA-B alleles for most subjects in the first cohort. Because HLA typing was missing for some donors at each locus, association tests included only the typed subset. The earlier analysis of about 600 of the donors excluded approximately 17 rarely observed V segments, including chromosome 9 orphons, because counts were too low. In both the original and validation cohorts, the classifier was reported to diagnose cytomegalovirus status with high specificity and sensitivity. Linkage disequilibrium might explain the correlated functional status among segregating V segments, but an unknown experimental factor could not be excluded. In a later analysis, HLA-associated TCR beta chains showed more clonal expansion and lower generation probabilities than non-associated chains that were equally common. In this cohort, only TCR beta chains were sequenced, and detectable features were limited by the absence of alpha or paired-chain data.

The CDR3 starts with the cysteine, ends with the phenylalanine, and has 16 residues. CDR3 DNA is the only sequence kept; it has 48 bases, read in frame from the first base. CDR1 SGHAT and CDR2 FQNNGV were looked up in the germline V gene. Trimming removed 5 bases from V and 4 bases from J, leaving 20 bases between the germline ends. Note on this clone: Its recognized antigen is unknown. The record has no base qualities; no much larger clone is one base away.

The library was built by means of the immunoSEQ multiplex PCR assay. For the multiplex PCR, a mixture combining 60 forward primers for TCR Vbeta segments and 13 reverse primers for TCR Jbeta segments was used. A multiplex PCR assay on genomic DNA amplified the CDR3 region of rearranged TCR beta genes. On the Illumina HiSeq System, the amplified TCR beta libraries were sequenced as 87-base-pair reads. In the authors' own workflow: A later analysis counted approximately 76 million unique TCR beta chains across the 670 or so repertoires, and around 12 million of these chains were shared by at least two donors. A nearest-neighbor algorithm error-corrected the raw reads and collapsed the reads into unique sequences, merging closely related sequences to remove PCR and sequencing errors. V, D and J gene segments were assigned by aligning CDR3 sequences to IMGT reference sequences. For a sequence to be retained, a match of at least six nucleotides was required to both a V gene segment and a J gene segment. Rearrangements were called productive when the CDR3 lacked stop codons and stayed in frame with V and J; all others were non-productive. CDR3 was defined according to IMGT convention as the region running from the second conserved V-encoded cysteine to the conserved J-encoded phenylalanine. In an earlier analysis of around 570 of the donors, sequences lacking an unambiguous match to a single V gene segment were excluded. An earlier analysis of just under 600 of the donors called V segments functional above 56.7% productive rearrangements and segregating when the between-donor standard deviation exceeded 5%. A statistical classification framework was built for diagnosing cytomegalovirus status from the catalog of TCR beta chain sequences. In a later analysis, TCR nucleotide sequences were compared against IMGT/GENE-DB human TR gene sequences so that V and J genes could be assigned. Using the TCRdist pipeline, a later analysis assigned CDR3 sequences along with most-parsimonious VDJ recombination scenarios. In a later analysis, each TCR beta chain was defined by its CDR3 amino acid sequence together with its V-gene family, and reads without a unique V-gene family were excluded. In a later analysis, 450 to 600 highly shared, low-generation-probability nucleotide sequences were removed to address suspected cross-contamination and a sequencing artifact. In a later analysis, a clonal expansion index was calculated for each public chain from normalized within-repertoire ranks of inferred template counts. Generation probabilities in a later analysis came from a VDJ recombination model fitted to out-of-frame rearrangements, and those results were checked against IGoR. In a later analysis, hypergeometric tests were used to score TCR-TCR, TCR-HLA and TCR-CMV co-occurrence, with a repertoire-size bias correction applied to TCR pairs. To estimate false discovery rates, a later analysis permuted the HLA or CMV assignments 20 times. In a later analysis, co-occurring TCRs were grouped using DBSCAN, and TCRdist sequence similarity was added for clustering within HLA-allele-positive subsets. Co-occurrence clustering excluded repertoires with fewer than 30,000 or more than 120,000 public chains, plus five with anomalous nucleotide sharing. TCRdb re-hosts the immuneACCESS table, in-frame sequences only. Its copies lack some clones; in the studies checked, an unresolved V gene accounts for under half of them, and the cause for the rest is not known. D and trimming come from the DNA, and the V and J calls and clone size come from that table. The sample table records tens of thousands of clones; approximately 80% of these occur just once. The ten largest make up about 2.9% of the sample.

This TCR came from a woman in her thirties in good health and CMV-seronegative. Sequences were obtained from PBMCs. The sequence links TRBV11-2 to TRBJ1-2, with TRBD1 perhaps the D gene, on 5 matching bases. The nucleotide sequence reads as follows: TGTGCCAGCAGCCCAGGGCGAAGGACCGACCTCTATGGCTACACCTTC. Its product reads: CASSPGRRTDLYGYTF.